The clone carrying this T cell receptor (beta chain) was counted once. Its antigen is still unknown. Clones were read by immunoSEQ multiplex PCR, and TCRdb kept only the in-frame ones, dropping some. Here the sample spans about 71,000 clones, approximately 80% being singletons. Deletions cut 1 base from V and 4 bases from J, with 8 bases between. The CDR3 spans 14 residues. CDR1 and CDR2 from the germline V gene are SSHAT and FNYEAQ (reference sequence). This sample was taken from a study of T cell clones after liver transplantation. The wider study: Until 12-24 months post-transplant, subjects got standard immunosuppression and no induction. Timepoints were pre-transplant, pre-withdrawal, and after withdrawal was completed or failed. General study points: The donor-reactive repertoire was only partly measurable in a couple of subjects, lacking donor cells. Donor-reactive sequences fell more than third party-reactive ones, suggesting partial deletion.

The material sequenced was CD4+ T cells from blood, taken 12 months after liver transplant. V usage is TRBV7-7 and J usage is TRBJ2-1; D is perhaps TRBD2 (6 bases). This sequence was found in a human patient who received a liver transplant. Some T cells could come from the graft donor. In nucleotides, the CDR3 is TGTGCCAGCAGCTTAGGAGGGAGGTACAATGAGCAGTTCTTC. This codes for CASSLGGRYNEQFF.